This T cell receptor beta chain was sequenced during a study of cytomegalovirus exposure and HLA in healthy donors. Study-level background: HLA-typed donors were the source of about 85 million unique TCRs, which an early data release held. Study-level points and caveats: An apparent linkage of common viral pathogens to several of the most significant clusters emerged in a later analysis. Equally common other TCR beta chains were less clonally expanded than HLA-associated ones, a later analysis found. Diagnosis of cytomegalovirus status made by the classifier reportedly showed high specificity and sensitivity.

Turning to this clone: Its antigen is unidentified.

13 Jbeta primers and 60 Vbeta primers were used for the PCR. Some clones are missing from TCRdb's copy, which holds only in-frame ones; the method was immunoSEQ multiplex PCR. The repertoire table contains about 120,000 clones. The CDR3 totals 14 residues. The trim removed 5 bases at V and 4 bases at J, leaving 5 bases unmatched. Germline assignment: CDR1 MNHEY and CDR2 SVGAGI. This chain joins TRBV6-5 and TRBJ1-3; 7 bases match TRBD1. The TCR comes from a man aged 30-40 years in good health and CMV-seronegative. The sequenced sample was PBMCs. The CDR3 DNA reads TGTGCCAGCAGTACCCAGGGGGGCGGAAACACCATATATTTT. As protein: CASSTQGGGNTIYF.